The present entry profiles one T cell receptor beta chain with its context. These data belong to a study of cytomegalovirus exposure and HLA in healthy donors. PCR involved 60 Vbeta and 13 Jbeta primers. The repertoire was sequenced with immunoSEQ multiplex PCR; TCRdb's copy has only in-frame clones and lacks some. The sample includes about 89,000 clones, approximately 74% seen only once; the top ten take approximately 2%. What was sequenced was PBMCs. This clonotype was sampled from a male donor in good health and CMV-seronegative.

CDR3 DNA sequence: TGCGCCAGCAGCCAAGAGAATACTGTCACGCCTACGCGGGGCTACACCTTC. Its translation is CASSQENTVTPTRGYTF. The V gene is TRBV4-3, the J gene TRBJ1-2; D is uncertain. The CDR3 is 17 amino acids. Trimming left V 0 bases short and J 8 bases short, with 22 bases between. Germline loops: CDR1 LGHNA, CDR2 YSLEER.